This T cell receptor (beta chain) was obtained from a study of T cell responses to AZD1222 COVID-19 vaccine. Across the study: Second-dose intervals near 4 or 12 weeks were combined.

Data came from immunoSEQ multiplex PCR; TCRdb stores just in-frame clones and leaves some out. The data hold approximately 100,000 clones, with approximately 86% observed a single time. Between the trimmed V and J ends, which lost 5 bases and 6 bases, there was a span of 13 bases. The germline CDR1 and CDR2 sequences are SEHNR and FQNEAQ (reference sequence). The CDR3 consists of 14 residues. Points on this clone: What it binds is unknown.

Whole-study results and caveats: Donors in the cohort were predominantly white British and more often female, and clonal diversity was possibly underestimated. Spike-wide coverage was observed for vaccine-associated CD4 TCRs, with dominant responses at 160-218 and 743-854.

The chain is built from TRBV7-9 and TRBJ2-2, with D possibly TRBD1 on 6 matching bases. The sequence derives from an adult in good health. Sequences were derived from peripheral blood, sampled on day 0 of AZD1222 vaccination. CDR3 DNA sequence: TGTGCCAGCAGCGGACGGACAGCGGCCGGGGAGCTGTTTTTT. Its protein is CASSGRTAAGELFF. Supplemented by reference TRBV7-9 and TRBJ2-2, the full variable domain reads DTGVSQNPRHKITKRGQNVTFRCDPISEHNRLYWYRQTLGQGPEFLTYFQNEAQLEKSRLLSDRFSAERPKGSFSTLEIQRTEQGDSAMYLCASSGRTAAGELFFGEGSRLTVL.